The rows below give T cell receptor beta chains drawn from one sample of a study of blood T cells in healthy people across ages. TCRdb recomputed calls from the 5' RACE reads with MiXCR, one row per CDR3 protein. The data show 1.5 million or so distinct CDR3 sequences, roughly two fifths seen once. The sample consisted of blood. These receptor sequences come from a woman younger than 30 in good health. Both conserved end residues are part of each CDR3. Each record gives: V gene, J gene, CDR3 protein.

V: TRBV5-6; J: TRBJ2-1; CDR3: CASSPGTSLQQFF
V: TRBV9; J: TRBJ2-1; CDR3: CASSVVSLDEQFF
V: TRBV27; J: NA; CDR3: CASSPPQGRPSYNEQYF
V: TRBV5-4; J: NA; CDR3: CASSLEVPGEQYF
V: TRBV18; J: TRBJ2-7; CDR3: CASSPTAGVGSYEQYF
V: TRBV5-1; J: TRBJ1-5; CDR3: CASGLGLAGNQPQHF
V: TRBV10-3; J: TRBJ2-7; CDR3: CAISEGTEYEQYF
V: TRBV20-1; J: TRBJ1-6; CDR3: CSALRGVDSPLHF
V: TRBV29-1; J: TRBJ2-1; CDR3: CSVVGLNEQFF
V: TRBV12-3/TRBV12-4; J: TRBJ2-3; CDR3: CASSLLAGDTQYF
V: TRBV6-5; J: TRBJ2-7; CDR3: CASSYTWRLGYEQYF
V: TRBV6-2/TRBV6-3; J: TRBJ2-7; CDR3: CASSVAGLVREQYF
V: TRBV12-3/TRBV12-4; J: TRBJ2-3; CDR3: CASSLPPSSTQYF
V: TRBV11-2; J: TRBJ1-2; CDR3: CASSLDSGTGVYGHTF
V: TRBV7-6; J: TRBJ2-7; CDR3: CASSSHQGARHEQYF
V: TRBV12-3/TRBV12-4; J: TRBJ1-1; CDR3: CASRLGQGHTEAFF